The 17 T cell receptor beta chains below come from one sample, sequenced in a study of control samples from healthy donors and cancer patients. Clones were sequenced by immunoSEQ multiplex PCR, and TCRdb holds only the in-frame ones, with some missing. The sample holds approximately 150,000 clones; 85% to 90% are singletons and the top ten take about 7.6%. Sequencing was done on a sample of PBMCs. The receptors come from a man aged 50 or older with head and neck cancer.

The chain links TRBV18 to TRBJ1-2; D is unclear. Germline CDR1 and CDR2: KGHSH and LQKENI. The germline V and J ends were trimmed by 2 bases and 4 bases, with 20 bases remaining between them. The CDR3 totals 17 residues. CDR3: CASSPVLTHKDLYGYTF. The DNA for the CDR3 is TGTGCCAGCTCACCAGTTCTAACACACAAAGATCTCTATGGCTACACCTTC. Looking up the rest from reference TRBV18 and TRBJ1-2 gives the full variable domain: NAGVMQNPRHLVRRRGQEARLRCSPMKGHSHVYWYRQLPEEGLKFMVYLQKENIIDESGMPKERFSAEFPKEGPSILRIQQVVRGDSAAYFCASSPVLTHKDLYGYTFGSGTRLTVV.

The V gene is TRBV9, the J gene TRBJ1-4; 8 bases align to TRBD1. CDR1 and CDR2 from the germline V gene are SGDLS and YYNGEE. V shed 0 bases, J shed 7 bases, and the junction held 8 bases outside the gene matches. The length of the CDR3 is 16 residues. Here the CDR3 DNA reads TGTGCCAGCAGCGTAGAGGATGGACAGGGAATTGAAAAACTGTTTTTT. Encoded protein: CASSVEDGQGIEKLFF.

This clone occurred a few times. The V call is TRBV3-1 (or the pseudogene TRBV3-2), the J call TRBJ1-6, with TRBD1 as a possible D gene (5 bases). The CDR3 totals 14 residues. Between the trimmed V and J ends, which lost 4 bases and 8 bases, there was a span of 12 bases. Germline CDR1 is LGHDT and CDR2 is YNNKEL (reference sequence). Written as DNA, the CDR3 is TGTGCCAGCAGCCGTCGGGACGGGCATTCACCCCTCCACTTT. Translating it yields CASSRRDGHSPLHF.

The chain is built from TRBV11-1 and TRBJ2-7; 9 bases line up with TRBD2. V lost 5 bases, J lost 5 bases, and 10 bases stayed unmatched. Germline V CDR1 and CDR2: SGHAT, FQDESV (reference sequence). The length of the CDR3 is 15 residues. For the CDR3, the DNA is TGTGCCAGCAGCGGGGGACTAGCTGAATGGGACGAGCAGTACTTC. Its protein is CASSGGLAEWDEQYF.

This clone was detected only once. The chain has TRBV2 and TRBJ1-1; D is undetermined. The CDR3 runs 13 residues. Trimming took 0 bases from V and 11 from J, leaving 13 bases between them. Germline V gene lookup returns CDR1 SNHLY and CDR2 FYNNEI. CDR3 DNA: TGTGCCAGCAGTGAAGCTGATTACTCAGGTGCTTTCTTT. Translated, it gives CASSEADYSGAFF.

This chain joins TRBV28 and TRBJ1-1, with D tentatively TRBD1 (5 bases). Trimming left V 3 bases short and J 0 bases short, with 8 bases between. Germline CDR1 reads MDHEN; CDR2 reads SYDVKM. This CDR3 has 14 residues. The CDR3 bases are TGTGCCAGCAGTTTGAAGGGGTTGAACACTGAAGCTTTCTTT. It codes for CASSLKGLNTEAFF.

The chain employs TRBV11-2 and TRBJ2-7, with TRBD1 identical over 10 bases. Germline V gene lookup returns CDR1 SGHAT and CDR2 FQNNGV. CDR3 size: 14 residues. V lost 8 bases and J lost 0; bases outside the gene matches: 4. CDR3: CASGGQGISYEQYF. The CDR3 region has the DNA TGTGCCAGCGGGGGACAGGGGATCTCCTACGAGCAGTACTTC.

The chain uses TRBV5-6 and TRBJ1-2; TRBD1 matches at 7 bases. V gave up 1 base and J gave up 0 bases; unmatched junction bases: 9. This CDR3 contains 17 residues. Germline V gene sequence: CDR1 SGHDT, CDR2 YYEEEE. The DNA of the CDR3 is TGTGCCAGCAGCTTGCAGACAACAGGGGCTCCTAACTATGGCTACACCTTC. As protein: CASSLQTTGAPNYGYTF.

The V and J genes are TRBV2 and TRBJ2-3; D might be TRBD1 or TRBD2, each matching 5 bases. V dropped 4 bases and J dropped 1 base, with 15 bases sitting between them. This CDR3 comprises 16 residues. Germline lookup yields CDR1 SNHLY and CDR2 FYNNEI. The CDR3 region has the DNA TGTGCCAGCAGTGTTACCCTTGGGACCCGCACAGATACGCAGTATTTT. Residues: CASSVTLGTRTDTQYF.

J is TRBJ1-1 and V is TRBV5-1; D ambiguous. The CDR3 has 15 residues. Germline loops: CDR1 SGHRS, CDR2 YFSETQ. V was shortened by 4 bases and J by 0 bases, with 13 bases between the two germline ends. The CDR3 sequence is CASSQLTNMNTEAFF. In DNA form, the CDR3 reads TGCGCCAGCAGCCAACTGACAAACATGAACACTGAAGCTTTCTTT.

This chain uses TRBV5-4 with TRBJ2-2, with 7 nucleotides matching TRBD1. From germline, CDR1 is SGHNT and CDR2 YYREEE (reference sequence). CDR3 length equals 13 residues. Trimming at V came to 2 bases and at J to 7 bases, leaving 2 bases not matched to a gene. The chain's CDR3 is CASSFQGVGELFF. In DNA form, the CDR3 reads TGTGCCAGCAGCTTTCAGGGGGTCGGGGAGCTGTTTTTT.

The rearrangement uses TRBV11-3 and TRBJ2-1, with TRBD2 matching over 8 bases. The CDR3 is made up of 14 amino acids. Germline CDR1 and CDR2: SGHNT and YENEEA. Trimming at V came to 1 base and at J to 8 bases, leaving 4 bases not matched to a gene. The CDR3 loop reads CASSLGGLADEQFF. Here the CDR3 DNA reads TGTGCCAGCAGCTTAGGAGGACTAGCCGATGAGCAGTTCTTC.

V is TRBV30 and J is TRBJ2-7; D not certain. The V and J ends lost 1 base and 2 bases respectively, with 12 bases between them. Germline CDR1 GTSNPN, CDR2 SVGIG (reference sequence). The CDR3 is made up of 14 amino acids. As DNA, the CDR3 is TGTGCCTGGAGTGACCGTGGCCTCACCTACGAGCAGTACTTC. Translated: CAWSDRGLTYEQYF.

The gene calls are TRBV13 and TRBJ2-7; 10 nucleotides match TRBD2. This CDR3 region has 13 residues. The trim removed 5 bases at V and 4 bases at J, leaving 2 bases unmatched. The germline CDR1 and CDR2 sequences are PRHDT and FYEKMQ (reference sequence). The CDR3 region has the DNA TGTGCCAGCAGCCCTAGCGGGAGTTACGAGCAGTACTTC. Translation: CASSPSGSYEQYF.

The chain joins TRBV6-5 to TRBJ1-2; D not certain. CDR3 length: 15 amino acids. Germline loops: CDR1 MNHEY, CDR2 SVGAGI. Trimming pared 6 bases from V and 0 bases from J, leaving 14 bases between. The CDR3 sequence is CASRREDLANYGYTF. CDR3 coding DNA: TGTGCCAGCAGAAGGGAAGACTTAGCTAACTATGGCTACACCTTC.

The J gene is TRBJ1-1, the V gene TRBV25-1; D call uncertain. Trimming stripped 4 bases from V and 1 base from J, with 7 bases between. The CDR3 sequence is 13 residues long. Germline V gene lookup returns CDR1 MGHDK and CDR2 SYGVNS. CDR3 residues: CASSGRENTEAFF. DNA of the CDR3: TGTGCCAGCAGTGGTAGGGAGAACACTGAAGCTTTCTTT.

V gene TRBV5-8 combines with J gene TRBJ1-1, with D unclear. Germline V gives CDR1 SGHTS, CDR2 YDEGEE. Trimming shortened V by 4 bases and J by 4 bases, and 17 bases separated the two germline ends. The CDR3 is made up of 15 amino acids. The CDR3 reads CASSPGFTRGTEAFF. The CDR3 DNA follows: TGTGCCAGCAGCCCGGGTTTCACCCGGGGCACTGAAGCTTTCTTT.